Listed below are T cell receptor beta chains from one sample, sequenced in a study of blood T cell repertoires in COVID-19. Only in-frame clones appear in the TCRdb table, and some are missing; sequencing was by immunoSEQ multiplex PCR. The sample comprises some 250,000 clones, 80% to 85% of which are singletons, and 4.2% rests with the top ten. Sequenced input: peripheral blood. These receptors all stem from a man aged 55-75 years with acute or convalescent COVID-19. The CDR3 runs from the conserved cysteine through the conserved F or W. Fields, in order: CDR3 length, clone size, D gene, V gene, J gene, CDR3 DNA, CDR3 protein. The D gene is left open where the match is weak. Only some rows state a clone size, as once, few, many or a class for expanded clones.

CDR3 length: 14
clone size: NA
D gene: NA
V gene: TRBV4-1
J gene: TRBJ1-2
CDR3 DNA: TGCGCCAGCAGGCTATCGACTGGGAACTATGGCTACACCTTC
CDR3 protein: CASRLSTGNYGYTF

CDR3 length: 16
clone size: NA
D gene: TRBD1
V gene: TRBV28
J gene: TRBJ2-7
CDR3 DNA: TGTGCCAGCAGTCTTACAGGGGACCCGACACACTACGAGCAGTACTTC
CDR3 protein: CASSLTGDPTHYEQYF

CDR3 length: 13
clone size: few
D gene: NA
V gene: TRBV6-5
J gene: TRBJ1-5
CDR3 DNA: TGTGCCAGCAGTTACTCGGAGGATCAGCCCCAGCATTTT
CDR3 protein: CASSYSEDQPQHF

CDR3 length: 15
clone size: NA
D gene: TRBD1
V gene: TRBV19
J gene: TRBJ2-3
CDR3 DNA: TGTGCCAGTAGCCCCCTACAGGGGAGCACAGATACGCAGTATTTT
CDR3 protein: CASSPLQGSTDTQYF

CDR3 length: 15
clone size: NA
D gene: NA
V gene: TRBV7-2
J gene: TRBJ1-5
CDR3 DNA: TGTGCCAGCAGCTACATAGGGGGAGGCAATCAGCCCCAGCATTTT
CDR3 protein: CASSYIGGGNQPQHF

CDR3 length: 17
clone size: once
D gene: NA
V gene: TRBV28
J gene: TRBJ2-3
CDR3 DNA: TGTGCCAGCAGCATCTACCCCCCCGACAGGAGCACAGATACGCAGTATTTT
CDR3 protein: CASSIYPPDRSTDTQYF

CDR3 length: 16
clone size: NA
D gene: TRBD1
V gene: TRBV10-3
J gene: TRBJ2-2
CDR3 DNA: TGTGCCATCAGTGAGTCGACAGGGATAGACACCGGGGAGCTGTTTTTT
CDR3 protein: CAISESTGIDTGELFF

CDR3 length: 14
clone size: NA
D gene: NA
V gene: TRBV11-3
J gene: TRBJ1-1
CDR3 DNA: TGTGCCAGCAGCTTAGGCGGGGTGAACACTGAAGCTTTCTTT
CDR3 protein: CASSLGGVNTEAFF

CDR3 length: 15
clone size: NA
D gene: NA
V gene: TRBV28
J gene: TRBJ2-7
CDR3 DNA: TGTGCCAGCAGCCCTGACTATGAGGGCTCCTACGAGCAGTACTTC
CDR3 protein: CASSPDYEGSYEQYF

CDR3 length: 13
clone size: NA
D gene: NA
V gene: TRBV19
J gene: TRBJ2-7
CDR3 DNA: TGTGCCAGTAGTATAGGGGGGCGGGACGAGCAGTACTTC
CDR3 protein: CASSIGGRDEQYF

CDR3 length: 14
clone size: NA
D gene: NA
V gene: TRBV5-8
J gene: TRBJ2-7
CDR3 DNA: TGTGCCAGCAACCACGGCCAGGGATCCTACGAGCAGTACTTC
CDR3 protein: CASNHGQGSYEQYF

CDR3 length: 16
clone size: NA
D gene: TRBD1
V gene: TRBV6-6
J gene: TRBJ1-1
CDR3 DNA: TGTGCCAGCAGTTACTCAAAGGGACAGGGAAGGGCTGAAGCTTTCTTT
CDR3 protein: CASSYSKGQGRAEAFF

CDR3 length: 13
clone size: NA
D gene: TRBD1
V gene: TRBV10-3
J gene: TRBJ1-1
CDR3 DNA: TGTGCCATCCAGGGACAGGGGGAAACTGAAGCTTTCTTT
CDR3 protein: CAIQGQGETEAFF

CDR3 length: 16
clone size: once
D gene: TRBD1
V gene: TRBV5-4
J gene: TRBJ2-5
CDR3 DNA: TGTGCCAGCAGCCCCGGATCCCGGGACAGGGGAAAGACCCAGTACTTC
CDR3 protein: CASSPGSRDRGKTQYF

CDR3 length: 12
clone size: NA
D gene: NA
V gene: TRBV6-5
J gene: TRBJ1-2
CDR3 DNA: TGTGCCAGCAGCCCGAACGGGGATGGCTACACCTTC
CDR3 protein: CASSPNGDGYTF

CDR3 length: 16
clone size: once
D gene: NA
V gene: TRBV5-1
J gene: TRBJ2-5
CDR3 DNA: TGCGCCAGCAGCTTGGCGGGGACAGCGGGCAGAGAGACCCAGTACTTC
CDR3 protein: CASSLAGTAGRETQYF

CDR3 length: 13
clone size: NA
D gene: NA
V gene: TRBV4-3
J gene: TRBJ2-1
CDR3 DNA: TGCGCCAGCAGCCAAGATTCCGGGACACGGGTGTTCTTC
CDR3 protein: CASSQDSGTRVFF

CDR3 length: 14
clone size: once
D gene: NA
V gene: TRBV5-1
J gene: TRBJ1-3
CDR3 DNA: TGCGCCAGCAGCCTGCAGGTCTCTGGAAACACCATATATTTT
CDR3 protein: CASSLQVSGNTIYF

CDR3 length: 15
clone size: NA
D gene: NA
V gene: TRBV6-5
J gene: TRBJ1-2
CDR3 DNA: TGTGCCAGTTGGGTGGGGGGGAGAGCGAACTATGGCTACACCTTC
CDR3 protein: CASWVGGRANYGYTF

CDR3 length: 15
clone size: NA
D gene: TRBD1
V gene: TRBV6-5
J gene: TRBJ1-5
CDR3 DNA: TGTGCCAGCAGTCCCTACGGGACAGCAGATCAGCCCCAGCATTTT
CDR3 protein: CASSPYGTADQPQHF

CDR3 length: 11
clone size: NA
D gene: NA
V gene: TRBV30
J gene: TRBJ2-3
CDR3 DNA: TGTGCATGGGGGATTCGGGATACGCAGTATTTT
CDR3 protein: CAWGIRDTQYF

CDR3 length: 15
clone size: NA
D gene: NA
V gene: TRBV10-1
J gene: TRBJ2-7
CDR3 DNA: TGCGCCAGCAGTGCTAGGACAGATAACTCCTACGAGCAGTACTTC
CDR3 protein: CASSARTDNSYEQYF

CDR3 length: 15
clone size: once
D gene: NA
V gene: TRBV9
J gene: TRBJ2-1
CDR3 DNA: TGTGCCAGCAGCGTAGGCGGACAGAGAAAGAATGAGCAGTTCTTC
CDR3 protein: CASSVGGQRKNEQFF

CDR3 length: 15
clone size: NA
D gene: NA
V gene: TRBV7-3
J gene: TRBJ2-1
CDR3 DNA: TGTGCCAGCAGCTCGGGTGTCTCACTTTTCAATGAGCAGTTCTTC
CDR3 protein: CASSSGVSLFNEQFF

CDR3 length: 14
clone size: NA
D gene: NA
V gene: TRBV18
J gene: TRBJ1-2
CDR3 DNA: TGTGCCAGCTCACTAGGGGCAGGGCGTTATGGCTACACCTTC
CDR3 protein: CASSLGAGRYGYTF

CDR3 length: 14
clone size: NA
D gene: NA
V gene: TRBV6-5
J gene: TRBJ2-1
CDR3 DNA: TGTGCCAGCAGGCCGGGACCGGGGGACTATGAGCAGTTCTTC
CDR3 protein: CASRPGPGDYEQFF

CDR3 length: 13
clone size: few
D gene: NA
V gene: TRBV18
J gene: TRBJ1-4
CDR3 DNA: TGTGCCGGGGGGTCGCAGAGCAATGAAAAACTGTTTTTT
CDR3 protein: CAGGSQSNEKLFF

CDR3 length: 14
clone size: NA
D gene: TRBD1
V gene: TRBV19
J gene: TRBJ1-3
CDR3 DNA: TGTGCCAGTAGCTTGACAGGGGCTGGAAACACCATATATTTT
CDR3 protein: CASSLTGAGNTIYF

CDR3 length: 16
clone size: NA
D gene: NA
V gene: TRBV28
J gene: TRBJ2-6
CDR3 DNA: TGTGCCAGCAGTTTCTTTGACAAGCCCGGGGCCAACGTCCTGACTTTC
CDR3 protein: CASSFFDKPGANVLTF

CDR3 length: 15
clone size: NA
D gene: NA
V gene: TRBV4-1
J gene: TRBJ2-5
CDR3 DNA: TGCGCCAGCAGCCAGGAACAGGGATGGCAAGAGACCCAGTACTTC
CDR3 protein: CASSQEQGWQETQYF

CDR3 length: 13
clone size: NA
D gene: NA
V gene: TRBV12-3/TRBV12-4
J gene: TRBJ2-7
CDR3 DNA: TGTGCCAGCAGTTTGGGGGCCTCCTACGAGCAGTACTTC
CDR3 protein: CASSLGASYEQYF

CDR3 length: 14
clone size: NA
D gene: TRBD1
V gene: TRBV5-8
J gene: TRBJ1-3
CDR3 DNA: TGTGCCAGCAGCCCCGACAGGGCAAGAAACACCATATATTTT
CDR3 protein: CASSPDRARNTIYF

CDR3 length: 15
clone size: NA
D gene: TRBD2
V gene: TRBV30
J gene: TRBJ2-1
CDR3 DNA: TGTGCCTGGAGTGTACAGGTAGCGGGGGGGCAGAAGCAGTTCTTC
CDR3 protein: CAWSVQVAGGQKQFF